The sample holds a few counts of the clone carrying this T cell receptor (beta chain). The target antigen is unknown. This record comes from a study of shared clonotypes between healthy human individuals. Researchers partitioned CD4+ cells into CD45RA+ naive and CD45RA-negative memory subsets. TCRdb's copy holds only in-frame clones and misses some; the assay was immunoSEQ multiplex PCR. The sample holds roughly 1 million clones, about 70% seen once. General observations from the study: Among the subsets, naive ones generally showed larger estimated richness than memory ones.

The V gene lost 6 bases and the J gene lost 5 bases, with 13 bases spanning the gap. In germline, CDR1 is SNHLY, CDR2 FYNNEI. CDR3 length: 14 amino acids. This chain joins TRBV2 and TRBJ1-4; D might be TRBD1 (6 bases). Sequencing was performed on memory CD4+ T cells sorted from blood. Subset denoted: CD45RA-negative fraction. The clonotype comes from a young man in good health. For the CDR3, the DNA is TGTGCCAGCAGCGTTGACAGGCGGAATGAAAAACTGTTTTTT. Residues: CASSVDRRNEKLFF.